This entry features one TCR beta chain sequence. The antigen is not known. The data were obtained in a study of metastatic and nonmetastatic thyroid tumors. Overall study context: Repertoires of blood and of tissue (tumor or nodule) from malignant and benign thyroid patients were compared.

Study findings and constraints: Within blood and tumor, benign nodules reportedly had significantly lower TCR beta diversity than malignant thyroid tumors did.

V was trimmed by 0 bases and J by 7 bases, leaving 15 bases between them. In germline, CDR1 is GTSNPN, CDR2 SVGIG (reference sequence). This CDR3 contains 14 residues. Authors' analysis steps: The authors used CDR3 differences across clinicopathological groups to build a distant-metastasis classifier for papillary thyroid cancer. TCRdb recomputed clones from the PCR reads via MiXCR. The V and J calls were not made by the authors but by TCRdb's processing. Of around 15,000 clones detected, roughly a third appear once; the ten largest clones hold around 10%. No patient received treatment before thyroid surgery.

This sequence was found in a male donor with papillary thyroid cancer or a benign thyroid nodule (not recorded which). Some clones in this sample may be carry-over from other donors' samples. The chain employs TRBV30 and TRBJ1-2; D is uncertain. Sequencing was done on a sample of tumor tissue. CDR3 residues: CAWSVKGSRAGYTF. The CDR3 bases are TGTGCCTGGAGTGTAAAGGGTAGTCGAGCTGGCTACACCTTC.